Listed below are T cell receptor beta chains from one sample, sequenced in a study of blood T cell repertoires in COVID-19. Method: immunoSEQ multiplex PCR; TCRdb's copy keeps in-frame clones and lacks some. Among about 230,000 clones listed, less than 85% were seen once. Sequences were obtained from peripheral blood. The source of these receptors is a woman between 70 and 85 years old with active or convalescent COVID-19. Each CDR3 is given with its conserved first and last residue. Each record gives: D gene, clone size, V gene, J gene, CDR3 protein, CDR3 DNA. D genes are given only for firm matches. Part of the rows lack a size; the others show once, few, many or a class for expanded clones.

>TRBD2|.|TRBV6-6|TRBJ2-1
CASLISGRAGSEQFF
TGTGCCAGCCTTATTAGCGGGAGGGCCGGGAGTGAGCAGTTCTTC
>TRBD1|.|TRBV11-3|TRBJ2-7
CASSPNRQGAEQYF
TGTGCCAGCAGCCCCAACCGACAGGGCGCCGAGCAGTACTTC
>.|once|TRBV3-1/TRBV3-2|TRBJ2-3
CASSQSHLRADTQYF
TGTGCCAGCAGCCAAAGTCACCTCCGGGCAGATACGCAGTATTTT
>TRBD1|many|TRBV6-5|TRBJ1-2
CANRDRGLLNYGYTF
TGTGCCAACCGGGACAGGGGGCTCCTTAACTATGGCTACACCTTC
>TRBD1|.|TRBV2|TRBJ2-5
CASSVRTGGLETQYF
TGTGCCAGCAGTGTAAGGACAGGGGGCTTAGAGACCCAGTACTTC
>TRBD1|.|TRBV7-8|TRBJ2-1
CASSSRDRVNNEQFF
TGTGCCAGCAGCTCCCGGGACAGGGTAAACAATGAGCAGTTCTTC
>.|.|TRBV6-2/TRBV6-3|TRBJ1-6
CASSRTAIYNSPLHF
TGTGCCAGCAGCCGGACAGCGATCTATAATTCACCCCTCCACTTT
>TRBD1|.|TRBV19|TRBJ2-7
CASSIRGQGWEQYF
TGTGCCAGTAGTATCCGGGGACAGGGATGGGAGCAGTACTTC
>TRBD1|few|TRBV7-2|TRBJ1-2
CASSMYPGQGIVGYTF
TGTGCCAGCAGCATGTATCCGGGACAGGGGATTGTTGGCTACACCTTC
>TRBD1|.|TRBV5-6|TRBJ2-7
CASSLSDSPLWTGSYEQYF
TGTGCCAGCAGCTTGAGTGACAGCCCCCTATGGACAGGATCCTACGAGCAGTACTTC
>TRBD2|.|TRBV5-1|TRBJ2-1
CASSLGASGYNEQFF
TGCGCCAGCAGCTTGGGTGCTAGCGGCTACAATGAGCAGTTCTTC
>.|.|TRBV18|TRBJ1-2
CASSPPGHRGEGYTF
TGTGCCAGCTCACCTCCGGGACATCGAGGAGAGGGCTACACCTTC
>.|.|TRBV28|TRBJ2-2
CASIPAGSNTGELFF
TGTGCCAGCATTCCAGCAGGTTCGAACACCGGGGAGCTGTTTTTT